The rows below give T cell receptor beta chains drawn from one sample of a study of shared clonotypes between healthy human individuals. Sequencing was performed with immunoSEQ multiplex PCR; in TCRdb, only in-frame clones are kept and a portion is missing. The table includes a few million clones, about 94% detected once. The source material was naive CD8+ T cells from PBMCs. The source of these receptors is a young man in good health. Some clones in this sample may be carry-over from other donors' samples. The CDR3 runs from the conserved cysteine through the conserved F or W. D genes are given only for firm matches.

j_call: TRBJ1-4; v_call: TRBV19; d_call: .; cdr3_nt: TGTGCCAGTAGTATTAGGGCTTCAACTAATGAAAAACTGTTTTTT; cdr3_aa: CASSIRASTNEKLFF
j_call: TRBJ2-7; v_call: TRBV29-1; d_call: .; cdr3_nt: TGCAGCGTTTTGGCCGCCTCCTACGAGCAGTACTTC; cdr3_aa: CSVLAASYEQYF
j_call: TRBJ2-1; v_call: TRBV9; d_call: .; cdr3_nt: TGTGCCAGCAGCGCTGGGACCTTGGATGAGCAGTTCTTC; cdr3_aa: CASSAGTLDEQFF
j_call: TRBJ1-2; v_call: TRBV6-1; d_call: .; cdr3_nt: TGTGCCAGCAGTGAGAGACACGAAAGAGCTAACTATGGCTACACCTTC; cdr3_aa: CASSERHERANYGYTF
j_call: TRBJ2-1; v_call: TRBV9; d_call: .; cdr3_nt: TGTGCCAGCAGCGTAGGGACGGCGGGTGAGCAGTTCTTC; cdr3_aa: CASSVGTAGEQFF
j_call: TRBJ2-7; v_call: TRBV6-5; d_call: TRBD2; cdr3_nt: TGTGCCAGCAGTCCCGGACTAGGCATTCTTGTCGAGCAGTACTTC; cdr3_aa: CASSPGLGILVEQYF
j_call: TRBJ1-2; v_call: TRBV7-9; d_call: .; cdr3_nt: TGTGCCAGCAGCTTAGGTGGAGATTATGGCTACACCTTC; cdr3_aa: CASSLGGDYGYTF
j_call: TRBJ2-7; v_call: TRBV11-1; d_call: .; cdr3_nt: TGTGCCAGCAGCTTAGGGGTTCACTACGAGCAGTACTTC; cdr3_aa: CASSLGVHYEQYF
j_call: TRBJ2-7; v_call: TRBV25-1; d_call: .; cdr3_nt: TGTGCCAGCAGTGGGCACGGCGGGTTCCGGTACGAGCAGTACTTC; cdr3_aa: CASSGHGGFRYEQYF
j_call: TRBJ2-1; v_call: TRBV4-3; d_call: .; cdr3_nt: TGCGCCAGCAGCCAGCCGGGACTGGGAAACGAGCAGTTCTTC; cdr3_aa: CASSQPGLGNEQFF
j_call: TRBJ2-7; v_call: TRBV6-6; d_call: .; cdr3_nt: TGTGCCAGCAGCCACAGGTGGCAGGAGGAAGGAGAGCAGTACTTC; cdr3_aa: CASSHRWQEEGEQYF